This T cell receptor (beta chain) is from a study of regulatory T cells in long-lasting Graves disease. CDR3 length equals 12 residues. V was pared by 7 bases and J by 3 bases, with 7 bases between. CDR1 and CDR2 (germline): SGHTA, FQGNSA. Library construction for TCR beta used iRepertoire HTBI primers and Arm-PCR of CDR3 regions. Using its own MiXCR run on the multiplex PCR reads, TCRdb lists one record per CDR3 protein. The sample lists 390,000 or so distinct CDR3 sequences, 10% to 15% occurring once. The sample holds many counts of this clonotype. The time point: newly diagnosed GD, antithyroid drugs for less than 3 months. Extracted RNA from PBMCs served as the source of the TCR library. These records were also assigned to another study, of T cells in Graves' hyperthyroidism and ophthalmopathy.

The specimen comprised peripheral blood mononuclear cells (PBMCs), sampled at new diagnosis, from a patient treated with antithyroid drugs. This clonotype was sampled from a woman between 18 and 29 years old with Graves disease. The chain carries TRBV7-2 and TRBJ2-1; D remains ambiguous. The CDR3 DNA is TGTGCCAGCAACTACAACTACAATGAGCAGTTCTTC. Protein product: CASNYNYNEQFF.